The 23 T cell receptor beta chains reported below all come from one sample, sequenced in a study of T cells in Graves' hyperthyroidism and ophthalmopathy. TCR beta CDR3 regions were amplified from RNA transcripts. The study used the HTBI primer set for a first-round RT-PCR of the TCR CDR3. TCRdb redid the calling of the multiplex PCR reads with MiXCR, one entry per CDR3 protein. The sample includes hundreds of thousands of distinct CDR3 sequences, 45% of them seen just once. Material for sequencing was peripheral blood or thyroid tissue (not recorded which). The source of these receptors is an adult man with Graves' disease, either hyperthyroidism or ophthalmopathy (not recorded which).

This clonotype has more than one count but fewer than ten. This rearrangement joins TRBV5-5 to TRBJ1-5, with 7 positions matching TRBD1. V lost 4 bases, J lost 4 bases, and 8 bases stayed unmatched. Looked up from germline, CDR1 is SGHKS and CDR2 is YYEKEE (reference sequence). The CDR3 totals 15 residues. DNA for the CDR3: TGTGCCAGCAGCCAAGTAAAGGGACAGAATCAGCCCCAGCATTTT. This gives the protein CASSQVKGQNQPQHF.

Of note for this clonotype: A clone one base away is much larger, so this may be a read error. The chain combines TRBV2 with TRBJ1-5, with D perhaps matching TRBD1 (6 bases). V gave up 1 base and J gave up 1 base, with 14 bases separating them. The CDR3 consists of 17 residues. CDR1 and CDR2 from the germline V gene are SNHLY and FYNNEI. CDR3 nucleotide sequence: TGTGCCAGCAGTGAAGAGGGGGGCGATTCAAGCAATCAGCCCCAGCATTTT. It codes for CASSEEGGDSSNQPQHF.

The CDR3, as DNA: TGCAGCGCCGGGGACAGGGGTGATTCACCCCTCCACTTT. The encoded protein is CSAGDRGDSPLHF. The chain uses TRBV29-1 and TRBJ1-6; TRBD1 aligns across 10 bases. CDR1 SQVTM and CDR2 ANQGSEA come from the germline V gene. The CDR3 runs 13 residues. With V trimmed by 7 bases and J by 8 bases, 5 bases remained unmatched.

The chain recombines TRBV6-5 with TRBJ1-1; possibly TRBD1 for D (5 bases). Deletions cut 2 bases from V and 0 bases from J, with 10 bases between. CDR3 length: 15 amino acids. Germline-derived CDR1 and CDR2 are MNHEY and SVGAGI. The CDR3 spells CASSYQTGLNTEAFF. CDR3 bases: TGTGCCAGCAGTTACCAAACAGGACTGAACACTGAAGCTTTCTTT.

This clonotype was seen ten or more times. CDR3 protein: CASSFDLAGGVRQYF. The DNA of the CDR3 is TGTGCCAGCAGCTTTGACCTAGCGGGAGGGGTTCGGCAGTACTTC. The chain employs TRBV7-8 and TRBJ2-7; 12 nucleotides line up with TRBD2. Unmatched junction bases numbered 9, after V lost 3 bases and J lost 9 bases. This CDR3 region has 15 residues. Germline-derived CDR1 and CDR2 are SGHVS and FQNEAQ. Supplemented by reference TRBV7-8 and TRBJ2-7, the full variable domain reads GAGVSQSPRYKVAKRGQDVALRCDPISGHVSLFWYQQALGQGPEFLTYFQNEAQLDKSGLPSDRFFAERPEGSVSTLKIQRTQQEDSAVYLCASSFDLAGGVRQYFGPGTRLTVT.

The J gene is TRBJ2-5, the V gene TRBV29-1; no definite D call. CDR1 and CDR2 from the germline V gene are SQVTM and ANQGSEA. The CDR3 extends over 12 amino acids. V shed 4 bases and J shed 9 bases, with 15 bases lying between them. CDR3 sequence: CSVGKGNQPQYF. CDR3 nucleotide sequence: TGCAGCGTTGGTAAGGGCAATCAGCCCCAGTACTTC. The entire variable domain, with the rest obtained from reference TRBV29-1 and TRBJ2-5, is as follows: SAVISQKPSRDICQRGTSLTIQCQVDSQVTMMFWYRQQPGQSLTLIATANQGSEATYESGFVIDKFPISRPNLTFSTLTVSNMSPEDSSIYLCSVGKGNQPQYFGPGTRLLVL.

The rearrangement uses TRBV6-6 and TRBJ1-5; D perhaps matches TRBD1 (6 bases). The CDR3 has 17 residues. Trimming cost V 5 bases and J 0 bases, with 17 bases left between them. Germline V gene lookup returns CDR1 MNHNY and CDR2 SVGAGI (reference sequence). The DNA for the CDR3 is TGTGCCAGCAGTGAAATTCTGGGACACCTTAGCAATCAGCCCCAGCATTTT. Protein: CASSEILGHLSNQPQHF.

The table lists this clonotype with many counts. The junction does not match germline at one end; this may be a read error. This chain joins TRBV5-1 and TRBJ1-6, with no clear D. The CDR3 totals 14 residues. CDR1 and CDR2 from the germline V gene are SGHRS and YFSETQ. CDR3 region: CASSSGTVNSPLHF. The CDR3, as DNA: TGTGCCAGCAGTTCGGGAACAGTAAATTCACCCCTCCACTTT.

The genes are TRBV10-3 and TRBJ2-5; possible D gene TRBD2, 5 bases. Between the trimmed V and J ends, which lost 10 bases and 5 bases, there was a span of 20 bases. The V gene's germline CDR1 is ENHRY and CDR2 SYGVKD. The CDR3 is 14 amino acids. This CDR3 reads CATAELGFSETQYF. The CDR3 region has the DNA TGTGCCACCGCCGAACTAGGGTTCAGTGAGACCCAGTACTTC.

V is TRBV7-2 and J is TRBJ1-3; weak D call: TRBD1 (5 bases). Germline loops: CDR1 SGHTA, CDR2 FQGNSA. V was pared by 6 bases and J by 8 bases, with 14 bases between. The CDR3 is 13 residues long. This CDR3 reads CASSLPQGYTIYF. CDR3 nucleotides: TGTGCCAGCAGTTTACCCCAGGGCTACACCATATATTTT.

This clonotype was observed at least ten times. The chain couples TRBV12-3 or TRBV12-4 to TRBJ1-5; TRBD1 is a possible D gene (5 bases). The length of the CDR3 is 13 residues. With 6 bases removed from V and 6 bases from J, the gap between germline ends came to 12 bases. CDR3 coding DNA: TGTGCCAGCAGCTCGGACCAGGGTCAGCCCCAGCATTTT. Translation gives CASSSDQGQPQHF.

This clonotype was observed many times. The rearrangement links TRBV7-9 to TRBJ1-4; D gene unclear. V lost 7 bases and J 7 bases, leaving 16 bases between the germline ends. The CDR3 is 14 residues long. Germline V gene data show CDR1 as SEHNR and CDR2 as FQNEAQ (reference sequence). Here the CDR3 reads CASTKVASGEKLFF. CDR3 DNA sequence: TGTGCCAGCACCAAGGTTGCTTCGGGTGAAAAACTGTTTTTT.

V is TRBV12-3 or TRBV12-4 and J is TRBJ1-1; TRBD1 aligns across 9 bases. CDR3 length: 16 amino acids. The ends lost 4 bases at V and 0 bases at J; junction bases unmatched: 6. In DNA, the CDR3 is TGTGCCAGCAGTTACGGGACAGGGATCATGAACACTGAAGCTTTCTTT. This translates into CASSYGTGIMNTEAFF.

As regards this clonotype: A read error may explain this, as a much larger clone is one base away. This chain joins TRBV11-1 and TRBJ1-5, with unresolved D. V was clipped by 2 bases and J by 4 bases, with 6 bases between them. This CDR3 has 13 residues. CDR1 is SGHAT and CDR2 is FQDESV in the germline V gene (reference sequence). CDR3 DNA sequence: TGTGCCAGCAGCTTATTCCCGAATCAGCCCCAGCATTTT. Translating it yields CASSLFPNQPQHF.

This clonotype was detected only once. The V gene is TRBV6-1, the J gene TRBJ1-4; D unresolved. This CDR3 contains 16 residues. The V end lost 7 bases, the J end lost 0 bases, and 15 bases lay between the germline ends. Germline V lookup: CDR1 MNHNS, CDR2 SASEGT. The CDR3: CASTGSPLTTNEKLFF. Here the CDR3 DNA reads TGTGCCAGCACTGGGTCCCCGCTGACAACTAATGAAAAACTGTTTTTT.

The V gene is TRBV10-1, the J gene TRBJ1-1; D is undetermined. Germline V gene sequence: CDR1 WNHNN, CDR2 SYGVQD (reference sequence). The length of the CDR3 is 11 residues. The germline V and J ends were trimmed by 8 bases and 1 base, with 5 bases remaining between them. CDR3 DNA: TGCGCCAGCGGGGAGAACACTGAAGCTTTCTTT. Amino acids: CASGENTEAFF.

This clonotype was counted only a few times. This chain uses TRBV7-6 with TRBJ2-5, with 15 bases matching TRBD2. The CDR3 is 19 residues long. Looked up from germline, CDR1 is SGHVS and CDR2 is FNYEAQ. Trimming took 2 bases from V and 1 from J; bases not matched to a gene: 8. The CDR3 protein is CASSLPGLAGGRRQETQYF. CDR3 sequence (DNA): TGTGCCAGCAGCTTACCGGGACTAGCGGGGGGAAGGCGCCAAGAGACCCAGTACTTC.

The chain employs TRBV24-1 and TRBJ1-2; 7 bases match TRBD1. The germline CDR1 and CDR2 sequences are KGHDR and SFDVKD. This CDR3 has 14 residues. The V segment lost 11 bases and the J segment 2 bases; nucleotides outside the gene matches: 10. CDR3 amino acids: CASSRQGSNYGYTF. DNA of the CDR3: TGTGCCAGCAGCCGACAGGGATCAAACTATGGCTACACCTTC.

Remarks on this clonotype: This is likely a read error, given that the CDR3 carries no conserved phenylalanine or tryptophan at its end. The genes are TRBV29-1 and TRBJ2-7, with D possibly being TRBD2 (6 bases). Germline V gene data show CDR1 as SQVTM and CDR2 as ANQGSEA. The CDR3 sequence is 14 residues long. The CDR3 loop is CSDEVRASGDEQYL. The CDR3 region has the DNA TGCAGCGATGAAGTGAGGGCCTCGGGGGACGAGCAGTACCTC.

This clonotype was counted at least ten times. This rearrangement joins TRBV29-1 to TRBJ1-1, with a tentative D call TRBD1 (5 bases). CDR1 is SQVTM and CDR2 is ANQGSEA in the germline V gene. CDR3 length: 13 amino acids. V was trimmed by 7 bases and J by 0 bases, leaving 12 bases between them. CDR3 residues: CSGGRVMNTEAFF. CDR3 nucleotide sequence: TGCAGCGGAGGCAGGGTTATGAACACTGAAGCTTTCTTT.

The chain joins TRBV29-1 to TRBJ1-2; D perhaps matches TRBD1 (5 bases). V lost 8 bases to trimming and J lost 4 bases, with 11 bases between them. Looked up from germline, CDR1 is SQVTM and CDR2 is ANQGSEA. The length of the CDR3 is 11 residues. This CDR3 reads CSFGAFYGYTF. CDR3 nucleotides: TGCAGCTTCGGGGCCTTCTATGGCTACACCTTC.

This clonotype was seen once. V gene TRBV7-9 combines with J gene TRBJ1-2; D might be TRBD1 (5 bases). The CDR3 totals 11 residues. Trimming cost V 7 bases and J 8 bases, with 11 bases left between them. Germline assignment: CDR1 SEHNR and CDR2 FQNEAQ (reference sequence). The CDR3 DNA is TGTGCCAGCAAACCAGGGAAGGGCTACACCTTC. It specifies CASKPGKGYTF.

The chain recombines TRBV20-1 with TRBJ1-1; 9 positions agree with TRBD1. Germline V gives CDR1 DFQATT, CDR2 SNEGSKA (reference sequence). The J segment lost 5 bases and the V segment lost 4 bases, leaving 5 bases of the junction unmatched. CDR3 length equals 13 residues. The CDR3 region is CSAMPGQGTEAFF. The CDR3 coding sequence is TGCAGTGCTATGCCGGGACAGGGTACTGAAGCTTTCTTT.